These 27 T cell receptor beta chains came from one sample sequenced in a study of T cells in localized non-small cell lung cancer. Assay used: immunoSEQ multiplex PCR; TCRdb lists only in-frame clones, some missing. The repertoire holds about 2,300 clones, with almost 40% as singletons. Sequencing was performed on lung tumor tissue, taken before any cancer treatment. These receptors all stem from an older male donor with stage II squamous cell lung carcinoma.

The chain couples TRBV11-3 to TRBJ2-5, with 14 bases aligning to TRBD2. Looked up from germline, CDR1 is SGHNT and CDR2 is YENEEA. V lost 5 bases, J lost 4 bases, and 6 bases stayed unmatched. The CDR3 length is 16 residues. The CDR3 bases are TGTGCCAGCAGCCGTGGGACTAGCGGGAGATCAGAGACCCAGTACTTC. Amino acid sequence: CASSRGTSGRSETQYF. Variable domain in full (rest from reference TRBV11-3 and TRBJ2-5): EAGVVQSPRYKIIEKKQPVAFWCNPISGHNTLYWYLQNLGQGPELLIRYENEEAVDDSQLPKDRFSAERLKGVDSTLKIQPAELGDSAVYLCASSRGTSGRSETQYFGPGTRLLVL.

The rearrangement links TRBV7-7 to TRBJ2-3; 7 bases line up with TRBD2. From germline, CDR1 is SSHAT and CDR2 FNYEAQ (reference sequence). This CDR3 spans 16 amino acids. J was trimmed by 4 bases and V by 1 base; bases with no gene match: 8. CDR3 nucleotide sequence: TGTGCCAGCAGCTTAGGAGTGCGGGAGAGCCCAGATACGCAGTATTTT. Its translation is CASSLGVRESPDTQYF.

The chain links TRBV11-3 to TRBJ1-2; D remains unclear. The V and J ends lost 4 bases and 0 bases respectively, with 18 bases between them. Germline loops: CDR1 SGHNT, CDR2 YENEEA. The CDR3 totals 17 residues. The CDR3 sequence is CASSSTGVVKANYGYTF. The CDR3 bases are TGTGCCAGCAGCTCGACCGGGGTTGTGAAAGCTAACTATGGCTACACCTTC.

The gene calls are TRBV9 and TRBJ1-2; D is unresolved. CDR1 is SGDLS, CDR2 YYNGEE, per germline. V was shortened by 5 bases and J by 6 bases, with 11 bases between the two germline ends. The length of the CDR3 is 12 residues. The CDR3 protein is CASSFRGNGYTF. CDR3 nucleotide sequence: TGTGCCAGCAGTTTTCGGGGAAATGGCTACACCTTC. The variable domain in full, with the rest retrieved from reference TRBV9 and TRBJ1-2, is DSGVTQTPKHLITATGQRVTLRCSPRSGDLSVYWYQQSLDQGLQFLIQYYNGEERAKGNILERFSAQQFPDLHSELNLSSLELGDSALYFCASSFRGNGYTFGSGTRLTVV.

Comments on this clone: A junction boundary mismatches the germline segment, possibly from a read error. The chain is built from TRBV28 and TRBJ2-4; perhaps D is TRBD1 or TRBD2 (6 bases each). CDR3 length: 14 residues. Per germline, CDR1 MDHEN and CDR2 SYDVKM. For the CDR3, the DNA is TGTGCCAGCAGTTCGGGGGCAGCCAAGAACATTCAGTACTTC. It codes for CASSSGAAKNIQYF.

This clone is termed large (0.1 to 1%). This chain links TRBV9 with TRBJ2-7; D is ambiguous. V lost 6 bases and J lost 2, with 18 bases in between. This CDR3 has 15 amino acids. Germline CDR1 SGDLS, CDR2 YYNGEE. CDR3 loop: CASTTYTEPPYEQYF. As DNA, the CDR3 is TGTGCCAGCACCACTTACACAGAGCCCCCCTACGAGCAGTACTTC.

The J gene is TRBJ2-7, the V gene TRBV11-3, with TRBD2 matching over 7 bases. Germline loops: CDR1 SGHNT, CDR2 YENEEA. The J segment lost 4 bases and the V segment lost 5 bases, leaving 11 bases of the junction unmatched. This CDR3 contains 15 residues. In DNA form, the CDR3 reads TGTGCCAGCAGCCACTGGCGGGAGTCGTGGTACGAGCAGTACTTC. This gives the protein CASSHWRESWYEQYF.

The J gene is TRBJ1-2, the V gene TRBV11-3; possible D gene TRBD1, 5 bases. Looked up from germline, CDR1 is SGHNT and CDR2 is YENEEA. The V end was cut by 3 bases, the J end by 3 bases, with 11 bases between. The CDR3 is made up of 14 amino acids. In DNA, the CDR3 is TGTGCCAGCAGCTTGCAGGGTGGCGACTATGGCTACACCTTC. This encodes CASSLQGGDYGYTF.

This clone came up a few times. The chain combines TRBV19 with TRBJ2-7, with a tentative D call TRBD2 (6 bases). Deletions cut 3 bases from V and 3 bases from J, with 12 bases between. The CDR3 runs 14 residues. Germline V gene data show CDR1 as LNHDA and CDR2 as SQIVND (reference sequence). CDR3 nucleotide sequence: TGTGCCAGTAGTATTCAGGCGGGAAACTACGAGCAGTACTTC. Translating gives CASSIQAGNYEQYF.

This sequence joins TRBV18 and TRBJ1-2, with 10 bases matching TRBD1. The germline V gene encodes CDR1 KGHSH and CDR2 LQKENI. Unmatched junction bases numbered 12, after V lost 1 base and J lost 4 bases. This CDR3 contains 18 residues. Here the CDR3 reads CASSPLVLDRGTSYGYTF. DNA of the CDR3: TGTGCCAGCTCACCACTTGTACTGGACAGGGGGACCTCCTATGGCTACACCTTC.

As concerns this clone: The read terminates 1 residue ahead of where the CDR3 ends, so the germline J gene completes it. V gene TRBV6-1 combines with J gene TRBJ1-2, with 7 bases lining up with TRBD1. The V and J ends lost 0 bases and 4 bases, in that order; junction bases with no gene match: 2. This CDR3 comprises 14 residues. The germline V gene encodes CDR1 MNHNS and CDR2 SASEGT. CDR3 DNA (partial): TGTGCCAGCAGTGAAGCAGGGGGCCCCTATGGCTACACC. As protein: CASSEAGGPYGYT. The CDR3 in its entirety is CASSEAGGPYGYTF.

This clone rates as medium-sized (0.01 to 0.1%). This chain uses TRBV11-3 with TRBJ1-2; possibly TRBD1 for D (5 bases). The germline V gene encodes CDR1 SGHNT and CDR2 YENEEA. V dropped 5 bases and J dropped 2 bases, with 12 bases sitting between them. The CDR3 spans 14 residues. The CDR3 spells CASSAPGTNYGYTF. The CDR3 coding sequence is TGTGCCAGCAGCGCCCCCGGGACGAACTATGGCTACACCTTC.

By share of the sample, this clone is medium-sized. For the CDR3, the DNA is TGTGCCAGCAGTCTCAACCCTTACCTCATGGGAACAGATACGCAGTATTTT. The encoded protein is CASSLNPYLMGTDTQYF. The V and J genes are TRBV6-8 and TRBJ2-3; D not resolved. This CDR3 comprises 17 residues. The germline V gene encodes CDR1 MNHGY and CDR2 SAAAGT. V was cut by 5 bases and J by 3 bases, with 21 bases left in between.

The chain employs TRBV16 and TRBJ2-5, with TRBD1 identical over 7 bases. Germline-derived CDR1 and CDR2 are KGHSY and FQNENV. The V segment lost 4 bases and the J segment 7 bases; nucleotides outside the gene matches: 9. The CDR3 has 14 residues. The CDR3 loop reads CASSRTGEFGTQYF. The DNA for the CDR3 is TGTGCCAGCAGCCGTACAGGGGAGTTCGGGACCCAGTACTTC.

This clone is classed as large. The V and J genes are TRBV28 and TRBJ2-1; the D call may be TRBD1 or TRBD2 (6 bases each). Germline V gene lookup returns CDR1 MDHEN and CDR2 SYDVKM. The CDR3 sequence is 18 residues long. Between the trimmed V and J ends, which lost 1 base and 8 bases, there was a span of 24 bases. The CDR3, as DNA: TGTGCCAGCAGTTTATCGTCGGGACCTCCGGGGGCCAATGATGAGCAGTTCTTC. Amino acids: CASSLSSGPPGANDEQFF.

This chain links TRBV19 with TRBJ1-2; 7 positions agree with TRBD1. CDR3 length equals 12 residues. CDR1 LNHDA and CDR2 SQIVND come from the germline V gene (reference sequence). After removal of 6 bases from V and 8 bases from J, the junction contained 6 bases not matched to a gene. Written as DNA, the CDR3 is TGTGCCAGTAGCAGGGGGAGTCGCGGCTACACCTTC. Translated, it gives CASSRGSRGYTF. The variable domain in full, with the rest retrieved from reference TRBV19 and TRBJ1-2, is DGGITQSPKYLFRKEGQNVTLSCEQNLNHDAMYWYRQDPGQGLRLIYYSQIVNDFQKGDIAEGYSVSREKKESFPLTVTSAQKNPTAFYLCASSRGSRGYTFGSGTRLTVV.

This clone was seen a handful of times. The chain recombines TRBV9 with TRBJ2-1, with D perhaps given as TRBD1 or TRBD2 (5 bases each). V lost 4 bases and J lost 0, with 11 bases in between. This CDR3 has 15 residues. Looked up from germline, CDR1 is SGDLS and CDR2 is YYNGEE. The CDR3 region is CASSLGTSSYNEQFF. CDR3 nucleotides: TGTGCCAGCAGCCTAGGGACGAGCTCCTACAATGAGCAGTTCTTC.

This rearrangement joins TRBV28 to TRBJ2-3, with D uncertain. Germline CDR1 reads MDHEN; CDR2 reads SYDVKM. Deletions cut 5 bases from V and 5 bases from J, with 11 bases between. The CDR3 extends over 13 amino acids. The CDR3 is CASSPATVDTQYF. The CDR3 DNA is TGTGCCAGCAGTCCTGCTACGGTAGATACGCAGTATTTT.

This rearrangement joins TRBV4-1 to TRBJ1-1; 8 positions match TRBD1. In germline, CDR1 is MGHRA, CDR2 YSYEKL. V dropped 3 bases and J dropped 5; count of bases not matched to a gene: 5. The length of the CDR3 is 14 residues. For the CDR3, the DNA is TGCGCCAGCAGCCAGGAGGACAGGGTTACTGAAGCTTTCTTT. It translates to CASSQEDRVTEAFF.

The V gene is TRBV28, the J gene TRBJ1-2; no firm D call. Germline-derived CDR1 and CDR2 are MDHEN and SYDVKM. This CDR3 is 14 amino acids long. Between the trimmed V and J ends, which lost 3 bases and 4 bases, there was a span of 12 bases. DNA of the CDR3: TGTGCCAGCAGTTTCGGCAGTATTTTCTATGGCTACACCTTC. Amino acids: CASSFGSIFYGYTF.

The chain joins TRBV30 to TRBJ2-4; no clear D. With 1 base removed from V and 3 bases from J, the gap between germline ends came to 10 bases. CDR1 and CDR2 (germline): GTSNPN, SVGIG (reference sequence). This CDR3 region has 14 residues. The CDR3 DNA is TGTGCCTGGAGTGGCGGATCCTTCAAAAACATTCAGTACTTC. Protein product: CAWSGGSFKNIQYF.

This sequence joins TRBV15 and TRBJ2-3; tentatively, D is TRBD2 (6 bases). The germline gives CDR1 LNHNV, CDR2 YYDKDF (reference sequence). This CDR3 is 14 amino acids long. The V end was cut by 0 bases, the J end by 3 bases, with 7 bases between. As DNA, the CDR3 is TGTGCCACCAGCAGAGAGGCGGGGACAGATACGCAGTATTTT. Its translation is CATSREAGTDTQYF.

Only a few counts were recorded for this clone. A much more abundant neighbour one base away suggests this may be a read error. Additional DNA sequences in this sample encode the identical CDR3. The chain employs TRBV11-3 and TRBJ2-7, with D possibly being TRBD1 (6 bases). This CDR3 has 14 residues. CDR1 SGHNT and CDR2 YENEEA come from the germline V gene. CDR3 residues: CASSPFQGSNEQYF. The DNA for the CDR3 is TGTGCCAGCAGCCCTTTTCAGGGGTCTAACGAGCAGTACTTT.

By proportion, this clone is medium-sized. Relative to the germline gene, one junction end is altered; a read error may explain this. The chain employs TRBV9 and TRBJ1-5; no clear D gene. CDR3 length: 14 residues. CDR1 SGDLS and CDR2 YYNGEE come from the germline V gene. The CDR3 loop reads CASNVGGSNQPQHF. Written as DNA, the CDR3 is TGTGCCAGCAACGTAGGAGGAAGCAATCAGCCCCAGCATTTT.

In this sample, this clone turned up a few times. The chain employs TRBV6-8 and TRBJ2-1; D gene uncertain. The CDR3 extends over 13 amino acids. Trimming took off 6 bases at V and 2 bases at J, with 8 bases between the two ends. Germline V CDR1 and CDR2: MNHGY, SAAAGT. The CDR3 spells CASRQSPYNEQFF. As DNA, the CDR3 is TGTGCCAGCAGGCAGAGCCCCTACAATGAGCAGTTCTTC.

By share, this clone counts as medium-sized. This sequence joins TRBV11-3 and TRBJ1-6; D is perhaps TRBD1 (5 bases). Germline V gene data show CDR1 as SGHNT and CDR2 as YENEEA. Trimming took off 6 bases at V and 10 bases at J, with 19 bases between the two ends. The CDR3 extends over 15 amino acids. CDR3: CASSWDPTNLSPLHF. Written as DNA, the CDR3 is TGTGCCAGCAGTTGGGACCCTACTAACTTATCACCCCTCCACTTT.

As regards this clone: One end of the junction fails to match germline, which may point to a read error. The chain combines TRBV19 with TRBJ1-2, with 8 bases lining up with TRBD1. Looked up from germline, CDR1 is LNHDA and CDR2 is SQIVND (reference sequence). The CDR3 has 16 residues. The CDR3 loop reads CASSIDPGQASYGYTF. The CDR3 DNA reads as TGTGCCAGTAGTATAGATCCGGGACAGGCATCCTATGGCTACACCTTT.